The TCR beta chain described here comes from a study of blood T cell repertoires in COVID-19. Overall study: Material from acute and convalescent COVID-19 was sourced from the United States, Italy and Spain. In each case, the material was cDNA or gDNA derived from T cells, B-cell-depleted T cells, or PBMCs.

With V trimmed by 0 bases and J by 3 bases, 12 bases remained unmatched. Germline CDR1 reads LGHNA; CDR2 reads YSLEER. This CDR3 is built from 18 residues. Per the study methods: Amplifying reference gene primers gave estimates of nucleated cell counts. Only in-frame clones appear in the TCRdb table, and some are missing; sequencing was by immunoSEQ multiplex PCR. The DNA was the basis for D and trimming; V, J and clone size are from that table. The table lists 250,000 to 300,000 clones, approximately 86% of them singletons, with about 3.6% in the top ten. The sequenced sample was peripheral blood. The genes are TRBV4-3 and TRBJ2-5; 8 bases line up with TRBD2. The sequence was obtained from a man younger than 35 with active or convalescent COVID-19. DNA for the CDR3: TGCGCCAGCAGCCAAGAGGCCCCCGGTGAAGCGGGGGAAGAGACCCAGTACTTC. This sequence encodes CASSQEAPGEAGEETQYF.